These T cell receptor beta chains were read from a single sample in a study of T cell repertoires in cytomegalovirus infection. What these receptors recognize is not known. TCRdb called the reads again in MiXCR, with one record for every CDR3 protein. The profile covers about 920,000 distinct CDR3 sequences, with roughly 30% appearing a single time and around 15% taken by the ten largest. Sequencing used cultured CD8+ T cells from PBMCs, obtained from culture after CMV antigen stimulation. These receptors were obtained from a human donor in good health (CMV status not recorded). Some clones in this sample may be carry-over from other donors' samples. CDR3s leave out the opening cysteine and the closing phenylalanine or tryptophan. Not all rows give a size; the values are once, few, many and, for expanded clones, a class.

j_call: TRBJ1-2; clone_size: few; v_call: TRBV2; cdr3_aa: ASSTKGTGDHYGYT
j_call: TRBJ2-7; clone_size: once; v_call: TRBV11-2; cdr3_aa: ASSLGGTSGGYEQY
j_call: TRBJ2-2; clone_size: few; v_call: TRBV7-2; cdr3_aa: ASSPPSDTGELF
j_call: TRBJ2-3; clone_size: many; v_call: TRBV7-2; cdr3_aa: ASSFLTGGTDTQY
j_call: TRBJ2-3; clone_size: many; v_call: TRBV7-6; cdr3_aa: ASSVTSGGAADTQY
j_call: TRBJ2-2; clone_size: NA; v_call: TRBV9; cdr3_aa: ASSVPTGKKELF
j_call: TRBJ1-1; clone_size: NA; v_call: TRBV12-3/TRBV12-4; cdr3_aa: ASRELDGMNTEAF
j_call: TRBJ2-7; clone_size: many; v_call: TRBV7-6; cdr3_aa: ASSLESGTPVDEQY
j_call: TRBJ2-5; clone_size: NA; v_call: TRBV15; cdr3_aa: ATSRNYGQQETQY
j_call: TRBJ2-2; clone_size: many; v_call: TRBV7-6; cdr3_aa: ASSLAGGNTGELF
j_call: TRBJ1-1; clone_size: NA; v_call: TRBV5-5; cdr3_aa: ASSFQKGAAQNTEAF
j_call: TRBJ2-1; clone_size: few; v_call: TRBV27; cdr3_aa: ASSSLGRGPDYNEQF
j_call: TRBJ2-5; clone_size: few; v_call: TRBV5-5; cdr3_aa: ASSLIQGAETQY
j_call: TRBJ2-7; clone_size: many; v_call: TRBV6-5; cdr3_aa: ASSYSDSYEQY
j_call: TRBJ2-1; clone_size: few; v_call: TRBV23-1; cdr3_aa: ASSQSDSGGRPYNEQF
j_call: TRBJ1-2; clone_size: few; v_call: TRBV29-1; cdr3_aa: SVEDREGYT
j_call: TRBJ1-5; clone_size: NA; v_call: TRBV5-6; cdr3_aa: ASSLANEWGDQPQH
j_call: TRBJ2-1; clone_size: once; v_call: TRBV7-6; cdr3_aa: ASSPDSRGGYNERF
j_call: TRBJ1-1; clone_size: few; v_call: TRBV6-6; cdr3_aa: ASGRPTGGYTEAF
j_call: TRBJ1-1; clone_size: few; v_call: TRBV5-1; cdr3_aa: ASSSLAGVTEAF
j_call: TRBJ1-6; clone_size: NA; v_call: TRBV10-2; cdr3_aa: ASSESGRGLSPLH
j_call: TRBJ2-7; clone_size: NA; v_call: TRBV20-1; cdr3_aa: SARGSGGSYEQY
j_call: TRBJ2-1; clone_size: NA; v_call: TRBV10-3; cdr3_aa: AIRGGEGYEQF
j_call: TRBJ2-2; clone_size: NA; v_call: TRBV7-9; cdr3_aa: ASSHSGLHSNAGELF
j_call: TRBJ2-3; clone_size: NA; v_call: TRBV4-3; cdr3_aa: ASSHSRERTDTQY
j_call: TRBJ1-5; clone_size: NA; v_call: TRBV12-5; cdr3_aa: ASAPEMGGQPQH
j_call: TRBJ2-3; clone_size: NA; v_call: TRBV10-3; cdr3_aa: AIRTTSGGSTDTQY
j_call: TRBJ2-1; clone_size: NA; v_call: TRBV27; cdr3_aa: ASSRTENEQF
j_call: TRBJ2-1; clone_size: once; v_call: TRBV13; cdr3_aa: ASSLSVGLEQF
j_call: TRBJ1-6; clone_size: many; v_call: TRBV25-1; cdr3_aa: ASSPRQLSSYNSPLH
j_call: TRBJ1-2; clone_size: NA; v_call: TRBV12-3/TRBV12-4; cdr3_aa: ASSSGNPIVVGYT
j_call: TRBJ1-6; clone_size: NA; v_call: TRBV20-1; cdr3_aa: SARDYSGGESPLH
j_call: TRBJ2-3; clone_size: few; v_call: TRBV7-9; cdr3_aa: ASSPRTGWTDTQY
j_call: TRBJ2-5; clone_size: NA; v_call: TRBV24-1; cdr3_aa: ATSDRGGSQETQY
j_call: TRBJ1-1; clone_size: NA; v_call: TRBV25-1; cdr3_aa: ASSCPGTGNERNTEAF
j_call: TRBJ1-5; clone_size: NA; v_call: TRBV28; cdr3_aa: ASSLTQSNQPQH
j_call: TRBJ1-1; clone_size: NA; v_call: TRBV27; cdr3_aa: ASSLSGGRPDEAF
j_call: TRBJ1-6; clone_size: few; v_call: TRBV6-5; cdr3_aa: ASSYLRENNSPLH
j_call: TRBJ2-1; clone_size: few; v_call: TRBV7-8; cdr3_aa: ASSRGLGTGPYNEQF
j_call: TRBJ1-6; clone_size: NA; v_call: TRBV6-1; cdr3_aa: ASSGQGLRDSPLH
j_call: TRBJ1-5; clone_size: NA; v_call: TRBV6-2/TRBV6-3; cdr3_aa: ASTKGGANQPQH
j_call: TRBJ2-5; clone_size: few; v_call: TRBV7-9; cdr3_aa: ASSSRLAGVSWTQY
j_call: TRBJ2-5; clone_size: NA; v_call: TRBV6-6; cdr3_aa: ASSYTVRSETQY
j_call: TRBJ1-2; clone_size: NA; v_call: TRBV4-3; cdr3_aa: ASSQEQGAIYGYT
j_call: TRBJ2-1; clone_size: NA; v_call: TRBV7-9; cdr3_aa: AGLGASYNEQF